A single sample gave rise to the 19 T cell receptor beta chains below, sequenced in a study of T cells in Graves' hyperthyroidism and ophthalmopathy. RNA transcripts provided the source from which TCR beta CDR3 regions were amplified. Researchers ran a first-round RT-PCR on the TCR CDR3 using the HTBI primer set. MiXCR was run by TCRdb on the multiplex PCR reads, yielding one entry per CDR3 protein. The table has about 480,000 distinct CDR3 sequences, roughly a quarter seen once; the top ten hold about 10%. Sample: blood. Receptors were obtained from a young woman with Graves' ophthalmopathy.

This clonotype was seen many times. The chain uses TRBV12-3 or TRBV12-4 and TRBJ1-2, with D possibly being TRBD1 (6 bases). Trimming removed 3 bases at V and 4 bases at J, with 21 bases between. The CDR3 has 17 amino acids. Written as DNA, the CDR3 is TGTGCCAGCAGTTTGGGTCGGGGGCCCAGCGGATCCTATGGCTACACCTTC. This gives the protein CASSLGRGPSGSYGYTF.

The CDR3 sequence is CASRPGDRPGTGELFF. The CDR3 bases are TGTGCCAGCAGACCAGGGGACAGACCAGGCACCGGGGAGCTGTTTTTT. J is TRBJ2-2 and V is TRBV28; 7 bases match TRBD1. The junction had 11 bases not matched to a gene; V was cut back by 6 bases and J by 4 bases. The V gene's germline CDR1 is MDHEN and CDR2 SYDVKM. The CDR3 runs 16 residues.

This clonotype was observed at least ten times. The rearrangement joins TRBV6-4 to TRBJ1-5; 7 nucleotides match TRBD1. The CDR3 runs to 17 residues. The V gene's germline CDR1 is MRHNA and CDR2 SNTAGT. Trimming cost V 5 bases and J 7 bases; bases outside gene matches: 17. The DNA for the CDR3 is TGTGCCAGCAGTCCGGGAAGTCGTCCAGGGGGGCGACAGCCCCAGCATTTT. Its protein is CASSPGSRPGGRQPQHF.

This clonotype has ten or more counts. This chain's CDR3 is CSAGQGYEQYF. The CDR3, as DNA: TGCAGCGCGGGGCAAGGCTACGAGCAGTACTTC. The chain employs TRBV29-1 and TRBJ2-7, with D perhaps TRBD1 or TRBD2 (5 bases each). The V end was cut by 7 bases, the J end by 3 bases, with 10 bases between. The V gene's germline CDR1 is SQVTM and CDR2 ANQGSEA. This CDR3 has 11 amino acids.

This clonotype was counted a few times. Relative to the germline gene, one junction end is altered; a read error may explain this. The chain links TRBV19 to TRBJ1-1, with TRBD1 matching 8 bases. Looked up from germline, CDR1 is LNHDA and CDR2 is SQIVND (reference sequence). The CDR3 loop spans 16 amino acids. Written as DNA, the CDR3 is TGTGCCAGTAGTAATAGGGCGCGGACAGGGAAGACTGAAGCTTTCTTC. Its protein is CASSNRARTGKTEAFF.

A single count supports this clonotype. The rearrangement links TRBV11-1 to TRBJ1-1, with D tentatively TRBD1 (5 bases). The V and J ends lost 4 bases and 5 bases respectively, with 11 bases between them. The CDR3 is made up of 13 amino acids. Germline V CDR1 and CDR2: SGHAT, FQDESV (reference sequence). CDR3 nucleotide sequence: TGTGCCAGCAGCTCTGACAAGGGGACTGAAGCTTTCTTT. Translation: CASSSDKGTEAFF.

In its sample, this clonotype was seen many times. The chain uses TRBV7-3 and TRBJ2-2; D gene unclear. The germline V and J ends were trimmed by 5 bases and 7 bases, with 17 bases remaining between them. The V gene's germline CDR1 is SGHTA and CDR2 FQGTGA. The CDR3 is made up of 15 amino acids. The CDR3 protein is CASSTSRVPLGELFF. The CDR3 DNA sequence: TGTGCCAGCAGCACCAGCCGGGTCCCACTCGGGGAGCTGTTTTTT.

The V gene is TRBV19, the J gene TRBJ1-2, with TRBD1 as a possible D gene (5 bases). Trimming removed 9 bases at V and 3 bases at J, with 20 bases between. The CDR3 is 15 residues long. Germline V lookup: CDR1 LNHDA, CDR2 SQIVND (reference sequence). CDR3 region: CASQPGDGTYYGYTF. The DNA of the CDR3 is TGTGCCAGCCAACCGGGGGACGGCACGTACTATGGCTACACCTTC.

This clonotype was seen ten or more times. The V gene is TRBV27, the J gene TRBJ2-7, with a weak D call TRBD2 (6 bases). Germline assignment: CDR1 MNHEY and CDR2 SMNVEV (reference sequence). The CDR3 has 18 residues. The V and J ends lost 4 bases and 3 bases respectively, with 25 bases between them. DNA for the CDR3: TGTGCCAGCAGTTCCCGGATAATGAGACGACTAGAGGACTACGAGCAGTACTTC. Amino acids: CASSSRIMRRLEDYEQYF.

The chain recombines TRBV30 with TRBJ2-7, with D perhaps matching TRBD1 (5 bases). V was pared by 5 bases and J by 0 bases, with 11 bases between. This CDR3 is built from 13 residues. Per the germline V gene, CDR1 is GTSNPN and CDR2 is SVGIG (reference sequence). In DNA form, the CDR3 reads TGTGCCTGGGCCCAGGGCAACTCCTACGAGCAGTACTTC. Amino acids: CAWAQGNSYEQYF.

This chain connects TRBV4-2 to TRBJ2-2, with D unresolved. Trimming shortened V by 0 bases and J by 0 bases, and 5 bases separated the two germline ends. Germline loops: CDR1 LGHNA, CDR2 YNFKEQ. The CDR3 has 15 amino acids. CDR3 in DNA: TGTGCCAGCAGCCAAGAAAGTTCGAACACCGGGGAGCTGTTTTTT. It yields the protein CASSQESSNTGELFF.

This clonotype appeared a few times. The chain joins TRBV7-2 to TRBJ1-1; D is undetermined. V shed 1 base and J shed 8 bases, with 11 bases lying between them. CDR3 length equals 13 residues. Germline V lookup: CDR1 SGHTA, CDR2 FQGNSA. The CDR3, as DNA: TGTGCCAGCAGCTTAGTAGCACAGTTCGAAGCTTTCTTT. Translating gives CASSLVAQFEAFF.

This clonotype was seen repeatedly, ten times or more. The rearrangement links TRBV6-2 or TRBV6-3 to TRBJ2-7, with D perhaps matching TRBD2 (6 bases). The CDR3 contains 14 residues. V gave up 6 bases and J gave up 9 bases, with 21 bases separating them. In germline, CDR1 is MNHEY, CDR2 SVGEGT. The CDR3 reads CASRTGTGEERQYF. CDR3 coding DNA: TGTGCCAGCAGAACCGGGACTGGCGAAGAAAGGCAGTACTTC.

This clonotype occurred a few times. The CDR3 DNA sequence: TGTGCCAGCAGCTATTCCGGGACAGCCGGGGACGAGCAGTACTTC. Translating it yields CASSYSGTAGDEQYF. The rearrangement links TRBV7-3 to TRBJ2-7, with 7 positions matching TRBD1. The V gene end was trimmed by 4 bases and the J gene end by 5 bases; junction bases not matched to a gene: 11. The CDR3 consists of 15 residues. The germline V gene has CDR1 SGHTA and CDR2 FQGTGA.

This clonotype has at least ten counts. The chain links TRBV6-1 to TRBJ1-2, with no clear D. The CDR3 consists of 11 residues. Looked up from germline, CDR1 is MNHNS and CDR2 is SASEGT. V was clipped by 6 bases and J by 2 bases, with 4 bases between them. The CDR3 loop reads CASSHNYGYTF. The CDR3 DNA reads as TGTGCCAGCAGCCACAACTATGGCTACACCTTC.

Worth noting for this clonotype: Relative to the germline gene, one junction end is altered; a read error may explain this. The chain is built from TRBV6-4 and TRBJ1-1; 7 nucleotides match TRBD1. Germline V gene data show CDR1 as MRHNA and CDR2 as SNTAGT. There are 14 residues in the CDR3. As DNA, the CDR3 is TGTGCCCGCAGGGGGGACAGTATTAACACTGAAGCTTTCTTT. Translation: CARRGDSINTEAFF.

This clonotype was recorded a few times. The chain carries TRBV5-1 and TRBJ1-1; weak D call: TRBD1 (6 bases). The CDR3 totals 15 residues. The V gene's germline CDR1 is SGHRS and CDR2 YFSETQ. The V end was cut by 0 bases, the J end by 3 bases, with 12 bases between. CDR3 nucleotide sequence: TGCGCCAGCAGCTTGGATGGCCAGGGGCACACTGAAGCTTTCTTT. It yields the protein CASSLDGQGHTEAFF.

This chain connects TRBV27 to TRBJ2-7; D unresolved. Germline lookup yields CDR1 MNHEY and CDR2 SMNVEV (reference sequence). CDR3 length equals 14 residues. V was shortened by 2 bases and J by 6 bases, with 14 bases between the two germline ends. The CDR3 DNA reads as TGTGCCAGCAGTTTAATGGCCCCACAGTCCGAGCAGTACTTC. Its translation: CASSLMAPQSEQYF.

There are many counts of this clonotype. The J gene is TRBJ2-7, the V gene TRBV28; unclear D gene. The germline V and J ends were trimmed by 8 bases and 2 bases, with 16 bases remaining between them. CDR1 is MDHEN and CDR2 is SYDVKM in the germline V gene. This CDR3 spans 14 amino acids. Here the CDR3 reads CASLKTLSTYEQYF. The CDR3 DNA is TGTGCCAGCCTGAAGACATTATCAACCTACGAGCAGTACTTC.